This TCR beta chain stems from a study of blood T cell repertoires in COVID-19. Turning to the study itself: From T cells, B-cell-depleted T cells, or PBMCs came the material, which was cDNA or gDNA.

CDR3 length: 14 residues. The V and J ends lost 1 base and 7 bases respectively, with 11 bases between them. Looked up from germline, CDR1 is SGHNT and CDR2 is YENEEA. Profiled with immunoSEQ multiplex PCR; TCRdb holds only in-frame clones, not every one. The sample carries around 170,000 clones, 84% recorded once. This sequence originates from a man younger than 35 with active or convalescent COVID-19. The sample was peripheral blood. The J gene is TRBJ2-1, the V gene TRBV11-3; D is possibly TRBD1 (5 bases). DNA for the CDR3: TGTGCCAGCAGCTTAGGGGCCAGGGATAATGAGCAGTTCTTC. This translates into CASSLGARDNEQFF. Variable domain in full (rest from reference TRBV11-3 and TRBJ2-1): EAGVVQSPRYKIIEKKQPVAFWCNPISGHNTLYWYLQNLGQGPELLIRYENEEAVDDSQLPKDRFSAERLKGVDSTLKIQPAELGDSAVYLCASSLGARDNEQFFGPGTRLTVL.